These 3 T cell receptor beta chains came from one sample sequenced in a study of post-analysis software for immune sequencing data. Study conclusions and caveats: Four or five TRBV segments were more frequent in patients than controls; TRBV5-6, TRBV5-1 and TRBV20-1 belonged to this group.

Their specific antigens are unknown. TCR beta cDNA libraries included unique molecular identifiers. TCRdb recomputed calls from the PCR reads with MiXCR, one row per CDR3 protein. The sample lists more than 450,000 distinct CDR3 sequences; less than 40% were seen once. The sample comprised blood. Receptor source: a girl between 2 and 17 years old with multiple sclerosis.

This clonotype was seen only a few times. The J gene is TRBJ2-4, the V gene TRBV6-2 or TRBV6-3, with a tentative D call TRBD2 (7 bases). The germline gives CDR1 MNHEY, CDR2 SVGEGT. Deletions cut 2 bases from V and 0 bases from J, with 17 bases between. The CDR3 loop spans 18 amino acids. The CDR3 spells CASSYERGGTLAKNIQYF. CDR3 nucleotides: TGTGCCAGCAGTTACGAGCGGGGAGGGACACTAGCCAAAAACATTCAGTACTTC.

The chain joins TRBV2 to TRBJ2-7, with 7 bases identical to TRBD1. Germline V gene data show CDR1 as SNHLY and CDR2 as FYNNEI. The CDR3 sequence is 13 residues long. Unmatched junction bases numbered 8, after V lost 10 bases and J lost 2 bases. The CDR3 coding sequence is TGTGCCAACCGAAACAGGGGAACCTACGAGCAGTACTTC. It yields the protein CANRNRGTYEQYF.

This clonotype was observed a handful of times. The chain couples TRBV5-1 to TRBJ2-7; D may be TRBD1 (7 bases). CDR1 and CDR2 (germline): SGHRS, YFSETQ. V lost 7 bases and J 0 bases, leaving 14 bases between the germline ends. The CDR3 totals 14 residues. The CDR3 loop is CASWAGQNSYEQYF. CDR3 bases: TGCGCCAGCTGGGCGGGACAGAACTCCTACGAGCAGTACTTC. Combining the CDR3 with reference TRBV5-1 and TRBJ2-7 gives the whole variable domain KAGVTQTPRYLIKTRGQQVTLSCSPISGHRSVSWYQQTPGQGLQFLFEYFSETQRNKGNFPGRFSGRQFSNSRSEMNVSTLELGDSALYLCASWAGQNSYEQYFGPGTRLTVT.